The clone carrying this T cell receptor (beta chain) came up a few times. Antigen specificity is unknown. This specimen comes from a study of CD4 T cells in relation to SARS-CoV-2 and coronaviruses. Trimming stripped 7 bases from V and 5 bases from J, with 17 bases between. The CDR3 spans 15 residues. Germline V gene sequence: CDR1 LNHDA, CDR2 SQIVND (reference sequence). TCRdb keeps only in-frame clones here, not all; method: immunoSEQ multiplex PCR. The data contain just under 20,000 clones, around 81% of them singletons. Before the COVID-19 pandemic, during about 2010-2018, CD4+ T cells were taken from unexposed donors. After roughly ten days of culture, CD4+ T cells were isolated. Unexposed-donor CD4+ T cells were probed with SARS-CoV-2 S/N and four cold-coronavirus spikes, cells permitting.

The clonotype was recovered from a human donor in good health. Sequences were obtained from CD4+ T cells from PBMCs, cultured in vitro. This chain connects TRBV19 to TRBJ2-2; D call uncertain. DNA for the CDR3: TGTGCCAGTAAAGGTCGAGGCCGAAATACCGGGGAGCTGTTTTTT. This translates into CASKGRGRNTGELFF.